The 10 T cell receptor beta chains given below trace back to one sample, sequenced in a study of neurological immune-mediated disorders. Described time point: longitudinal time-point 2. TCRdb recomputed calls from the 5' RACE reads with MiXCR, one row per CDR3 protein. The sample carries approximately 30,000 distinct CDR3 sequences, 10% to 15% recorded once. The source material was PBMCs. The receptors come from a woman aged 35 to 49 in good health.

This clonotype was counted many times. This chain joins TRBV10-3 and TRBJ2-3; 9 bases fit TRBD2. With V trimmed by 8 bases and J by 4 bases, 10 bases remained unmatched. The CDR3 is made up of 15 amino acids. Germline-derived CDR1 and CDR2 are ENHRY and SYGVKD. CDR3: CAIGPAGGPADTQYF. CDR3 DNA sequence: TGTGCCATCGGACCGGCGGGGGGGCCAGCAGATACGCAGTATTTT.

The DNA of the CDR3 is TGTGCCAGCAGCTTGTCATGGGACAGGGGGAGTGAGGATACGCAGTATTTT. It is translated as CASSLSWDRGSEDTQYF. The chain carries TRBV5-6 and TRBJ2-3; 11 nucleotides line up with TRBD1. From germline, CDR1 is SGHDT and CDR2 YYEEEE. The CDR3 is 17 amino acids. Trimming at V came to 1 base and at J to 6 bases, leaving 10 bases not matched to a gene.

The chain has TRBV5-8 and TRBJ1-6, with D maybe TRBD1 (5 bases). The CDR3 consists of 13 residues. Germline loops: CDR1 SGHTS, CDR2 YDEGEE. Trimming cost V 4 bases and J 9 bases, with 11 bases left between them. DNA for the CDR3: TGTGCCAGCAGCGACCGCAGGGTTTCACCCCTCCACTTT. It translates to CASSDRRVSPLHF.

This clonotype occurred many times. The rearrangement links TRBV5-1 to TRBJ2-2; D perhaps matches TRBD2 (6 bases). Per germline, CDR1 SGHRS and CDR2 YFSETQ. Trimming took off 5 bases at V and 0 bases at J, with 11 bases between the two ends. The CDR3 totals 15 residues. CDR3 in DNA: TGCGCCAGCAGGTTAGCGGAGGCGAACACCGGGGAGCTGTTTTTT. Translated, it gives CASRLAEANTGELFF.

By share, this clonotype ranks as medium-sized. This chain links TRBV5-5 with TRBJ2-5; 11 bases match TRBD2. Germline CDR1 reads SGHKS; CDR2 reads YYEKEE (reference sequence). CDR3 length: 15 residues. With 3 bases clipped from V and 2 bases from J, the junction kept 3 bases outside the gene matches. The CDR3: CASSSGLAAQETQYF. The CDR3 coding sequence is TGTGCCAGCAGCTCGGGACTAGCGGCTCAAGAGACCCAGTACTTC.

This clonotype has ten or more counts. The chain uses TRBV7-2 and TRBJ1-2; 8 bases fit TRBD1. The germline V gene has CDR1 SGHTA and CDR2 FQGNSA. With V trimmed by 5 bases and J by 7 bases, 12 bases remained unmatched. The CDR3 extends over 15 amino acids. CDR3 region: CASSPTDRGGSGYTF. The CDR3 nucleotides read TGTGCCAGCAGCCCCACAGACAGGGGTGGTAGTGGCTACACCTTC.

This clonotype was detected ten times or more. The genes are TRBV5-1 and TRBJ2-3, with D possibly matching TRBD1 (5 bases). The CDR3 loop spans 17 amino acids. Trimming shortened V by 4 bases and J by 4 bases, and 22 bases separated the two germline ends. The germline V gene encodes CDR1 SGHRS and CDR2 YFSETQ. This chain's CDR3 is CASSPERQSMIPDTQYF. The CDR3 nucleotides read TGCGCCAGCAGCCCGGAACGACAGAGCATGATCCCAGATACGCAGTATTTT.

This clonotype was detected ten times or more. J is TRBJ2-7 and V is TRBV20-1, with TRBD2 matching 15 bases. Losses at the gene ends were 5 bases for V and 7 bases for J; bases not matched to a gene: 6. The germline V gene encodes CDR1 DFQATT and CDR2 SNEGSKA (reference sequence). This CDR3 has 14 residues. CDR3 nucleotides: TGCAGTGCTTCACCGGGACTAGCGGGAGGTGAGCAGTACTTC. Encoded protein: CSASPGLAGGEQYF.

The genes are TRBV2 and TRBJ1-4, with D perhaps matching TRBD1 (6 bases). The CDR3 is 15 residues long. With 7 bases removed from V and 2 bases from J, the gap between germline ends came to 14 bases. Germline assignment: CDR1 SNHLY and CDR2 FYNNEI. In DNA, the CDR3 is TGTGCCAGCAACTCACAGGGTCCGACTAATGAAAAACTGTTTTTT. This codes for CASNSQGPTNEKLFF. Full variable domain (remainder filled in from reference TRBV2 and TRBJ1-4): EPEVTQTPSHQVTQMGQEVILRCVPISNHLYFYWYRQILGQKVEFLVSFYNNEISEKSEIFDDQFSVERPDGSNFTLKIRSTKLEDSAMYFCASNSQGPTNEKLFFGSGTQLSVL.

The sample holds many counts of this clonotype. The rearrangement joins TRBV20-1 to TRBJ2-3; weak D call: TRBD2 (6 bases). Trimming cost V 1 base and J 9 bases, with 11 bases left between them. The CDR3 sequence is 12 residues long. Germline V lookup: CDR1 DFQATT, CDR2 SNEGSKA (reference sequence). CDR3: CSARGREDTQYF. CDR3 bases: TGCAGTGCTAGAGGAAGGGAGGACACGCAGTATTTT.